These 23 T cell receptor beta chains were all obtained from the same sample, sequenced in a study of cytomegalovirus exposure and HLA in healthy donors. The PCR used 60 Vbeta and 13 Jbeta primers. Only in-frame clones appear in the TCRdb table, and some are missing; sequencing was by immunoSEQ multiplex PCR. In the table there are approximately 170,000 clones, around four fifths of which are singletons. Sequencing was done on a sample of PBMCs. The receptors shown here come from a man aged 18 to 35 in good health and CMV-seropositive.

This chain connects TRBV7-9 to TRBJ2-5, with TRBD1 identical over 10 bases. The germline V gene has CDR1 SEHNR and CDR2 FQNEAQ (reference sequence). Trimming cost V 5 bases and J 4 bases; bases outside gene matches: 10. This CDR3 spans 16 amino acids. The CDR3 spells CASSPTGTGVLETQYF. The CDR3 DNA is TGTGCCAGCAGCCCCACCGGGACAGGGGTTTTAGAGACCCAGTACTTC.

The V call is TRBV19, the J call TRBJ1-2; TRBD1 matches 9 bases. The V gene end was trimmed by 4 bases and the J gene end by 4 bases; junction bases not matched to a gene: 7. The CDR3 has 15 residues. Germline V CDR1 and CDR2: LNHDA, SQIVND (reference sequence). CDR3 in amino acids: CASSSGTGTGYGYTF. In DNA, the CDR3 is TGTGCCAGTAGTAGCGGGACAGGGACTGGCTATGGCTACACCTTC.

The V and J genes are TRBV19 and TRBJ1-1, with TRBD1 matching 7 bases. Germline CDR1 LNHDA, CDR2 SQIVND (reference sequence). CDR3 length: 19 amino acids. Losses at the gene ends were 4 bases for V and 0 bases for J; bases not matched to a gene: 17. CDR3 residues: CASSNILRTGLGMNTEAFF. Written as DNA, the CDR3 is TGTGCCAGTAGTAACATTCTTAGGACAGGCCTGGGGATGAACACTGAAGCTTTCTTT.

The chain recombines TRBV29-1 with TRBJ2-1; unclear D gene. The germline V gene encodes CDR1 SQVTM and CDR2 ANQGSEA. This CDR3 spans 14 amino acids. Trimming cost V 3 bases and J 5 bases, with 14 bases left between them. The CDR3 region is CSVEIVDTHNEQFF. The DNA of the CDR3 is TGCAGCGTTGAGATCGTCGACACCCACAATGAGCAGTTCTTC.

The chain recombines TRBV9 with TRBJ2-2; D not certain. The CDR3 consists of 14 residues. V was trimmed by 3 bases and J by 4 bases, leaving 10 bases between them. Germline values: CDR1 SGDLS, CDR2 YYNGEE. CDR3 in amino acids: CASSGPRSTGELFF. CDR3 nucleotides: TGTGCCAGCAGCGGCCCCCGGAGCACCGGGGAGCTGTTTTTT.

This clone was observed a single time. The J gene is TRBJ2-3, the V gene TRBV28; 7 bases are shared with TRBD2. This CDR3 spans 15 amino acids. V lost 9 bases to trimming and J lost 5 bases; unmatched junction nucleotides: 14. Germline V gene data show CDR1 as MDHEN and CDR2 as SYDVKM. The CDR3 region has the DNA TGTGCCAGTCAAGGGGCGGGAGTAATCAGAGATACGCAGTATTTT. This sequence encodes CASQGAGVIRDTQYF.

In this sample, this clone turned up a few times. The chain combines TRBV7-2 with TRBJ2-7; 15 nucleotides line up with TRBD2. CDR3 length: 17 amino acids. With 8 bases clipped from V and 3 bases from J, the junction kept 11 bases outside the gene matches. Germline V gives CDR1 SGHTA, CDR2 FQGNSA. The CDR3 DNA reads TGTGCCAGCCAAACCGGGACTAGCGGGAGGACCTTCTACGAGCAGTACTTC. Encoded protein: CASQTGTSGRTFYEQYF.

In the case of this clone: The conserved phenylalanine or tryptophan is not found at the CDR3 terminus, so this likely reflects a read error. The gene calls are TRBV5-1 and TRBJ1-6, with D hard to call. Per germline, CDR1 SGHRS and CDR2 YFSETQ. The CDR3 totals 14 residues. V shed 0 bases and J shed 7 bases, with 8 bases lying between them. The CDR3 DNA is TGCGCCAGCAGCTTGGGGCAGGCCAATTCACCCCTCCACCTT. Amino acid sequence: CASSLGQANSPLHL.

The J gene is TRBJ2-7, the V gene TRBV11-3; D gene unclear. Trimming took off 5 bases at V and 2 bases at J, with 13 bases between the two ends. CDR1 SGHNT and CDR2 YENEEA come from the germline V gene. The CDR3 extends over 14 amino acids. CDR3 sequence reads: CASSARVETYEQYF. Written as DNA, the CDR3 is TGTGCCAGCAGCGCCCGGGTCGAAACCTACGAGCAGTACTTC.

This chain joins TRBV27 and TRBJ1-4; 8 bases match TRBD1. This CDR3 is built from 13 residues. V shed 5 bases, J shed 8 bases, and the junction held 4 bases outside the gene matches. The germline V gene encodes CDR1 MNHEY and CDR2 SMNVEV (reference sequence). DNA of the CDR3: TGTGCCAGCAGTGACAGGGGCGGAGAAAAACTGTTTTTT. Translation gives CASSDRGGEKLFF.

V is TRBV28 and J is TRBJ1-2, with D possibly being TRBD1 (5 bases). CDR3 size: 12 residues. Trimming removed 6 bases at V and 8 bases at J, with 13 bases between. Germline V gene sequence: CDR1 MDHEN, CDR2 SYDVKM. The CDR3 region is CASSDSQEGYTF. The CDR3 bases are TGTGCCAGCAGCGACAGCCAGGAGGGCTACACCTTC.

The rearrangement uses TRBV6-6 and TRBJ2-7; a weak D match, TRBD2 (5 bases). The length of the CDR3 is 15 residues. V dropped 2 bases and J dropped 5 bases, with 16 bases sitting between them. Germline V CDR1 and CDR2: MNHNY, SVGAGI (reference sequence). This chain's CDR3 is CASSYEGTPIHEQYF. The CDR3 nucleotides are TGTGCCAGCAGTTACGAGGGTACTCCGATTCACGAGCAGTACTTC.

The rearrangement uses TRBV4-3 and TRBJ1-3, with D unclear. This CDR3 has 17 amino acids. Germline-derived CDR1 and CDR2 are LGHNA and YSLEER. V shed 0 bases and J shed 1 base, with 13 bases lying between them. The CDR3 region has the DNA TGCGCCAGCAGCCAAGATAGCGGGAGCGGGTCTGGAAACACCATATATTTT. This codes for CASSQDSGSGSGNTIYF.

The rearrangement uses TRBV6-1 and TRBJ1-1, with a weak D call TRBD1 (5 bases). The CDR3 runs 13 residues. V was pared by 5 bases and J by 1 base, with 8 bases between. Germline V gives CDR1 MNHNS, CDR2 SASEGT. CDR3 loop: CASSSQGNTEAFF. The CDR3 DNA sequence: TGTGCCAGCAGTTCCCAGGGGAACACTGAAGCTTTCTTT.

Points on this clone: Within the sample, other DNA sequences also encode this same CDR3. The chain employs TRBV18 and TRBJ2-7, with D possibly matching TRBD1 (6 bases). With 2 bases removed from V and 1 base from J, the gap between germline ends came to 9 bases. Germline assignment: CDR1 KGHSH and CDR2 LQKENI. This CDR3 has 14 residues. The CDR3 loop is CASSPEDRSYEQYF. The CDR3, as DNA: TGTGCCAGCTCACCAGAGGACAGATCCTACGAGCAGTACTTC.

This clone showed up just once. The J gene is TRBJ1-2, the V gene TRBV7-9; 9 bases fit TRBD1. J gave up 6 bases and V 1 base, and 6 bases lay outside the gene matches. The V gene's germline CDR1 is SEHNR and CDR2 FQNEAQ (reference sequence). The length of the CDR3 is 15 residues. The CDR3, as DNA: TGTGCCAGCAGCTTAGGGGGACAGGGACGAAATGGCTACACCTTC. Its protein is CASSLGGQGRNGYTF.

The chain combines TRBV28 with TRBJ1-6, with a tentative D call TRBD1 (5 bases). This CDR3 spans 12 amino acids. The germline V gene has CDR1 MDHEN and CDR2 SYDVKM. Trimming took off 9 bases at V and 7 bases at J, with 10 bases between the two ends. DNA of the CDR3: TGTGCCAGTGACAGCGTCAATTCACCCCTCCACTTT. Translation gives CASDSVNSPLHF. Variable domain in full (rest from reference TRBV28 and TRBJ1-6): DVKVTQSSRYLVKRTGEKVFLECVQDMDHENMFWYRQDPGLGLRLIYFSYDVKMKEKGDIPEGYSVSREKKERFSLILESASTNQTSMYLCASDSVNSPLHFGNGTRLTVT.

J is TRBJ2-3 and V is TRBV4-1; perhaps TRBD2 as D (7 bases). Per the germline V gene, CDR1 is MGHRA and CDR2 is YSYEKL. The CDR3 totals 16 residues. Deletions cut 3 bases from V and 6 bases from J, with 19 bases between. As DNA, the CDR3 is TGCGCCAGCAGCCAGCCGGGGGGCTTTGACAGGGATACGCAGTATTTT. This sequence encodes CASSQPGGFDRDTQYF.

The chain carries TRBV7-2 and TRBJ2-2; TRBD2 agrees at 9 bases. Germline loops: CDR1 SGHTA, CDR2 FQGNSA. Trimming took 5 bases from V and 0 from J; bases not matched to a gene: 4. This CDR3 comprises 16 residues. The CDR3 region has the DNA TGTGCCAGCAGCCGCGCTAGCGGGGCGAACACCGGGGAGCTGTTTTTT. The encoded protein is CASSRASGANTGELFF.

The gene calls are TRBV6-6 and TRBJ2-1; a weak D match, TRBD1 (6 bases). The CDR3 has 15 residues. With 5 bases removed from V and 7 bases from J, the gap between germline ends came to 18 bases. Looked up from germline, CDR1 is MNHNY and CDR2 is SVGAGI (reference sequence). The CDR3 loop reads CASSPPQGRANEQFF. The CDR3 region has the DNA TGTGCCAGCAGTCCTCCCCAGGGGAGAGCGAATGAGCAGTTCTTC.

V is TRBV30 and J is TRBJ2-7; 12 bases line up with TRBD2. Germline V gene lookup returns CDR1 GTSNPN and CDR2 SVGIG (reference sequence). Germline trimming cut 5 bases from V and 4 bases from J; bases unmatched to any gene: 12. The CDR3 loop spans 16 amino acids. This chain's CDR3 is CAWGGSLAGGMYEQYF. CDR3 in DNA: TGTGCCTGGGGAGGCTCACTAGCGGGAGGAATGTACGAGCAGTACTTC.

This clone was counted once. The chain combines TRBV4-3 with TRBJ1-2; no clear D. From germline, CDR1 is LGHNA and CDR2 YSLEER. This CDR3 is built from 13 residues. Trimming shortened V by 1 base and J by 8 bases, and 11 bases separated the two germline ends. CDR3 region: CASSQGLRPGYTF. The CDR3 DNA reads as TGCGCCAGCAGCCAAGGACTCCGTCCGGGCTACACCTTC.

The chain uses TRBV28 and TRBJ1-1, with 7 bases matching TRBD1. Looked up from germline, CDR1 is MDHEN and CDR2 is SYDVKM. With 7 bases clipped from V and 2 bases from J, the junction kept 7 bases outside the gene matches. This CDR3 region has 14 residues. DNA for the CDR3: TGTGCCAGCACACTCAGACAGGGAAACACTGAAGCTTTCTTT. It translates to CASTLRQGNTEAFF. The whole variable domain, remainder taken from reference TRBV28 and TRBJ1-1, is DVKVTQSSRYLVKRTGEKVFLECVQDMDHENMFWYRQDPGLGLRLIYFSYDVKMKEKGDIPEGYSVSREKKERFSLILESASTNQTSMYLCASTLRQGNTEAFFGQGTRLTVV.